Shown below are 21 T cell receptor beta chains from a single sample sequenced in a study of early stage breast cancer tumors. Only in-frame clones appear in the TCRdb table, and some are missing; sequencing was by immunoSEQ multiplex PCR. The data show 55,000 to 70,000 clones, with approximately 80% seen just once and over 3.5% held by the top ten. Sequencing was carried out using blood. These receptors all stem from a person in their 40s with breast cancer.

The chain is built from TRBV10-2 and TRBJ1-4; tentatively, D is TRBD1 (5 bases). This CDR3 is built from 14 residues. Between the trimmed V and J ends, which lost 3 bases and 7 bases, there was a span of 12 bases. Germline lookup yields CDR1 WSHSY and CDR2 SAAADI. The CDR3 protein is CASSDGGEGEKLFF. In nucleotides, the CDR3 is TGCGCCAGCAGTGATGGGGGGGAGGGTGAAAAACTGTTTTTT.

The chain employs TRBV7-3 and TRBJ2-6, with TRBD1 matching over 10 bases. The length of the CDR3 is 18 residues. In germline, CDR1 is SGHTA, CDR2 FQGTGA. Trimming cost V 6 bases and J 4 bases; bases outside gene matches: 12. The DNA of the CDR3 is TGTGCCAGCAGTCCGGGACAGGGGTCGCCCTGGGGGGCCAACGTCCTGACTTTC. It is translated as CASSPGQGSPWGANVLTF.

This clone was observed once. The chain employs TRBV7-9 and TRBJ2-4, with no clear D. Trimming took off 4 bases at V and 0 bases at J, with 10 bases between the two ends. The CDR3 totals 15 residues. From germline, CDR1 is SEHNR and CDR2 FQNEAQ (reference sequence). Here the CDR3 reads CASSSLKLAKNIQYF. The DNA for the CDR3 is TGTGCCAGCAGCTCCTTAAAACTAGCCAAAAACATTCAGTACTTC.

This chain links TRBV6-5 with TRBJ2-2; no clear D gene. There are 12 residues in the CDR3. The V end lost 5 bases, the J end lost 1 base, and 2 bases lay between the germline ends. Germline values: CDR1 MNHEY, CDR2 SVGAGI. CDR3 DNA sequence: TGTGCCAGCAGTCGGAACACCGGGGAGCTGTTTTTT. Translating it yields CASSRNTGELFF.

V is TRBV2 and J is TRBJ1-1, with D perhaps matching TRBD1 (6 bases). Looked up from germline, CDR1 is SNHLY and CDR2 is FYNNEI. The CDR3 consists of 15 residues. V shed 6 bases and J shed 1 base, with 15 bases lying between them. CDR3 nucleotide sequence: TGTGCCAGCAGCGCTAGACAGGACGAGAACACTGAAGCTTTCTTT. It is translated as CASSARQDENTEAFF.

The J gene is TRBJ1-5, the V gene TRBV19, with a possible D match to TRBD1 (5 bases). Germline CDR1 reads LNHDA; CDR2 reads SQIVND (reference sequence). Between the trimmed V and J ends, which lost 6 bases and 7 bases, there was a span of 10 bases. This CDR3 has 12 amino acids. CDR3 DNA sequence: TGTGCCAGTAGGAGGGGAGGGCAGCCCCAGCATTTT. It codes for CASRRGGQPQHF.

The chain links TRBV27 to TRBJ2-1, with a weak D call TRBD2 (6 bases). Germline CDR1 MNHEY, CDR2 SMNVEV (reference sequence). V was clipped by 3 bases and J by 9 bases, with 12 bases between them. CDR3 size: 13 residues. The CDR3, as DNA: TGTGCCAGCAGTTTTCAACAGGAGGGTGAGCAGTTCTTC. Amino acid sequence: CASSFQQEGEQFF.

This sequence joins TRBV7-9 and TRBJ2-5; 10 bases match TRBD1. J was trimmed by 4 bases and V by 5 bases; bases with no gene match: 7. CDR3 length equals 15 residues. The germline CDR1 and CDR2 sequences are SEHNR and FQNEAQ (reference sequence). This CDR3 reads CASSIPGQGGETQYF. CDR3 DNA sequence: TGTGCCAGCAGCATCCCAGGACAGGGGGGAGAGACCCAGTACTTC.

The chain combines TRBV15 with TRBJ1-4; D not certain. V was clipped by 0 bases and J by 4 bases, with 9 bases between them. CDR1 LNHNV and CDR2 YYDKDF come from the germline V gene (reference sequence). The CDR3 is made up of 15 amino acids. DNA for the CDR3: TGTGCCACCAGCAGAGATGACACCTATAATGAAAAACTGTTTTTT. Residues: CATSRDDTYNEKLFF.

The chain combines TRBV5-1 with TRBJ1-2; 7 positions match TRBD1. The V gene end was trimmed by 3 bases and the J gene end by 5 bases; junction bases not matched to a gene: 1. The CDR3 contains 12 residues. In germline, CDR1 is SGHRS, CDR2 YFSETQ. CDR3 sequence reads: CASSWGQYGYTF. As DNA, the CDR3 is TGCGCCAGCAGCTGGGGACAGTATGGCTACACCTTC.

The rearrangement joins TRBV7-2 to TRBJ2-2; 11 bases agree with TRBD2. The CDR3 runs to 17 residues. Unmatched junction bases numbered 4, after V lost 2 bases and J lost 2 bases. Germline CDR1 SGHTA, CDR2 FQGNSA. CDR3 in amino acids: CASSLMGLAVNTGELFF. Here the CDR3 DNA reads TGTGCCAGCAGCTTAATGGGACTAGCGGTAAACACCGGGGAGCTGTTTTTT.

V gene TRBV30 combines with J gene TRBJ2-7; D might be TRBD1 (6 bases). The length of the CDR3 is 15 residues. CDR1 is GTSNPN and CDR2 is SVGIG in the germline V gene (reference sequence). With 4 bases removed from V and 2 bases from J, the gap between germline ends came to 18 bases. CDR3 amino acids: CAWTLRAGAAYEQYF. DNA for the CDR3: TGTGCCTGGACCCTCAGGGCAGGGGCTGCCTACGAGCAGTACTTC.

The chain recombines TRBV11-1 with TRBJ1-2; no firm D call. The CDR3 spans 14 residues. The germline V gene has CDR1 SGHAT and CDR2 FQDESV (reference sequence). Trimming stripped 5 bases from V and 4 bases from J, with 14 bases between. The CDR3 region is CASSNGLTSYGYTF. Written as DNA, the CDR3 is TGTGCCAGCAGCAATGGCCTGACCAGCTATGGCTACACCTTC.

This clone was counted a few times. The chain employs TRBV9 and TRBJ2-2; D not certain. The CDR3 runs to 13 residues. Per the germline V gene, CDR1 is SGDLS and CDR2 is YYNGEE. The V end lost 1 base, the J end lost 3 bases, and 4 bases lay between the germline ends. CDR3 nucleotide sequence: TGTGCCAGCAGCGTAAGGGACACCGGGGAGCTGTTTTTT. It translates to CASSVRDTGELFF. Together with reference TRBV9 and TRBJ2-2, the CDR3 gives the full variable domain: DSGVTQTPKHLITATGQRVTLRCSPRSGDLSVYWYQQSLDQGLQFLIQYYNGEERAKGNILERFSAQQFPDLHSELNLSSLELGDSALYFCASSVRDTGELFFGEGSRLTVL.

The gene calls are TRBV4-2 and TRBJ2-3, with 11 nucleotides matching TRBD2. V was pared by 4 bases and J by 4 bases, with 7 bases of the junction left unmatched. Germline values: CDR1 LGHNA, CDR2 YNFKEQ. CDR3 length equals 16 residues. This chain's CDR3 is CASSRPLAGDPDTQYF. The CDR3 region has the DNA TGTGCCAGCAGCCGTCCACTAGCGGGAGACCCAGATACGCAGTATTTT.

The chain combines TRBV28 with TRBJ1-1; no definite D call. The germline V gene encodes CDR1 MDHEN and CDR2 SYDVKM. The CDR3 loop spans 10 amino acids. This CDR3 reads CAIGNTEAFF. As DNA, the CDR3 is TGTGCAATTGGGAACACTGAAGCTTTCTTT.

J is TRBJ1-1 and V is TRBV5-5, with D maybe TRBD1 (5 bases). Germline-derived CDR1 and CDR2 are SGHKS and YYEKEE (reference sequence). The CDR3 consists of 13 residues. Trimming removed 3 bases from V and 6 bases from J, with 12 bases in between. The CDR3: CASSSTVYAEAFF. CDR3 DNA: TGTGCCAGCAGCTCGACAGTATATGCTGAAGCTTTCTTT.

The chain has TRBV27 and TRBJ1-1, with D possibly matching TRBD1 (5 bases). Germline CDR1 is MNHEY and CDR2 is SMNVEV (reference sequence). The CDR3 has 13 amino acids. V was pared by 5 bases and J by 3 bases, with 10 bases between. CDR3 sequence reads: CASSLRVHTEAFF. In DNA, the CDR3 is TGTGCCAGCAGTCTCAGGGTTCACACTGAAGCTTTCTTT.

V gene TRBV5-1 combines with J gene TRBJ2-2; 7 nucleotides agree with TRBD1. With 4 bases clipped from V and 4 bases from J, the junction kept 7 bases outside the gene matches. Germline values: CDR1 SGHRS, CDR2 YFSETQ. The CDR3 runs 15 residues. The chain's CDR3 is CASSPQGLGTGELFF. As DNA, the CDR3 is TGCGCCAGCAGCCCACAGGGGCTAGGCACCGGGGAGCTGTTTTTT.

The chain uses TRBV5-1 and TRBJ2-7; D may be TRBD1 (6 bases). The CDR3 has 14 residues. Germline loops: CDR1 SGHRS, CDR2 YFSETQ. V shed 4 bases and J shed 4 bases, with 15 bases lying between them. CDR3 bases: TGCGCCAGCAGCGAAACCGGGACATCTTACGAGCAGTACTTC. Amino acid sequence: CASSETGTSYEQYF.

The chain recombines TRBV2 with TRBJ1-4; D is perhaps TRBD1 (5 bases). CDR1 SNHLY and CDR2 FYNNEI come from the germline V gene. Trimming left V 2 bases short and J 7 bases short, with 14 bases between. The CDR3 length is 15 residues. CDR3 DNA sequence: TGTGCCAGCAGTGAATGGGGGGAGAGGGGTGAAAAACTGTTTTTT. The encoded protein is CASSEWGERGEKLFF.